This T cell receptor beta chain emerged from a study of cytomegalovirus exposure and HLA in healthy donors. The junction had 6 bases not matched to a gene; V was cut back by 4 bases and J by 3 bases. This CDR3 has 15 residues. Looked up from germline, CDR1 is LNHDA and CDR2 is SQIVND (reference sequence). 13 Jbeta primers and 60 Vbeta primers were used for the PCR. Sequencing was performed with immunoSEQ multiplex PCR; in TCRdb, only in-frame clones are kept and a portion is missing. Seen here are 80,000 to 95,000 clones, approximately 63% observed once, and the top ten hold roughly 6.7%. The chain has TRBV19 and TRBJ1-3; 7 positions match TRBD1. The source material was PBMCs. The sequence was collected from a woman younger than 45 in good health and CMV-seronegative. The chain's CDR3 is CASSRGDRVGNTIYF. In DNA form, the CDR3 reads TGTGCCAGTAGTAGAGGAGACAGGGTTGGAAACACCATATATTTT.